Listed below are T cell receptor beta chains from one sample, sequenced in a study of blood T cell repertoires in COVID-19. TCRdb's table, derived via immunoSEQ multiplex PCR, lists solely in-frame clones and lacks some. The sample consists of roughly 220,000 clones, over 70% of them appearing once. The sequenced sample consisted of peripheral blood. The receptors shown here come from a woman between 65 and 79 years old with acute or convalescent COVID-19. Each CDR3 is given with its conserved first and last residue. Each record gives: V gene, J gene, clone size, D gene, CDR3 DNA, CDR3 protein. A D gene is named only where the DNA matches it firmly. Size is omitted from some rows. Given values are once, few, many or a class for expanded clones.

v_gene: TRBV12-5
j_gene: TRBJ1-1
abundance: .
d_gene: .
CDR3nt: TGTGCTAGTGGTCCAGAGCGGCTGGCCAACACTGAAGCTTTCTTT
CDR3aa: CASGPERLANTEAFF

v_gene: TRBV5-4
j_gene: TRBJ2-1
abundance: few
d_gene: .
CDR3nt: TGTGCCAGCAGCTCCCCTTACAATGAGCAGTTCTTC
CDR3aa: CASSSPYNEQFF

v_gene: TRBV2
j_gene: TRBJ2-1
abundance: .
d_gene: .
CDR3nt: TGTGCCAGCAGTGACCTGACTACCACGGATGAGCAGTTCTTC
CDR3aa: CASSDLTTTDEQFF

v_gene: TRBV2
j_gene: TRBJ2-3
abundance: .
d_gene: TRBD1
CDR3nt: TGTGCCAGCAGGCGTCCAACAGGGGTGGGAGATACGCAGTATTTT
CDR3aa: CASRRPTGVGDTQYF

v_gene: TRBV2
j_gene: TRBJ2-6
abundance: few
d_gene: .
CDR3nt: TGTGCCAGCAATCCGGGAGCCTCTGGGGCCAACGTCCTGACTTTC
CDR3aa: CASNPGASGANVLTF

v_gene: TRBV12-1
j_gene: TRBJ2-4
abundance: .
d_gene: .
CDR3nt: TGTGCCAGCAGCTTTGTCGCCTTCGAGGAGGCCAAAAACATTCAGTACTTC
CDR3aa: CASSFVAFEEAKNIQYF

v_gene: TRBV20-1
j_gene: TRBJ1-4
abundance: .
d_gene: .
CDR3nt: TGCAGTGCTAGTGACACCAGGAATGAAAAACTGTTTTTT
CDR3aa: CSASDTRNEKLFF

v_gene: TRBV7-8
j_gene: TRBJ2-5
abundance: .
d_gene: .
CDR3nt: TGTGCCAGCAGCTTAGATGGGTCACCGGGGGAGACCCAGTACTTC
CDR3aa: CASSLDGSPGETQYF

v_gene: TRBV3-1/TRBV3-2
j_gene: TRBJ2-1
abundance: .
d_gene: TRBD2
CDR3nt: TGTGCCAGCACCTCTGGACTAGCGGCTTACAATGAGCAGTTCTTC
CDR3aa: CASTSGLAAYNEQFF

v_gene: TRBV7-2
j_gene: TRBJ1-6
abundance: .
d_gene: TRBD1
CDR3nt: TGTGCCAGCAGCTTAGAGGACAGGGATAATTCACCCCTCCACTTT
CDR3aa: CASSLEDRDNSPLHF

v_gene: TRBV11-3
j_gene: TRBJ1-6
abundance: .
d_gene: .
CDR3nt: TGTGCCAGCAGCTTAGCAGGGCAGAGCAATAATTCACCCCTCCACTTT
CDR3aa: CASSLAGQSNNSPLHF

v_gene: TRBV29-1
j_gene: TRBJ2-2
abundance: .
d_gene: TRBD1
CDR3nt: TGCAGCGTGGGGACAGGGAACACCGGGGAGCTGTTTTTT
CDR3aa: CSVGTGNTGELFF

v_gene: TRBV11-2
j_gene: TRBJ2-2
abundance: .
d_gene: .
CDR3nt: TGTGCCAGCAGCCTGCAGGTGGGCACTAACACCGGGGAGCTGTTTTTT
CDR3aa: CASSLQVGTNTGELFF

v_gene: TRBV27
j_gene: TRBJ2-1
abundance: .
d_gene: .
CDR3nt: TGTGCCAGCAGTTCGGGTTTGGACAATGAGCAGTTCTTC
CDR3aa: CASSSGLDNEQFF

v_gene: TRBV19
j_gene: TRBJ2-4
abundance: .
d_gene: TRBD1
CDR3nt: TGTGCCAGTAGTGACAGGGGAGCAAACATTCAGTACTTC
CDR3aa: CASSDRGANIQYF

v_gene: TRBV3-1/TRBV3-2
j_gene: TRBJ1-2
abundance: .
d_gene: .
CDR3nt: TGTGCCAGCAGCCTGTCTAAGACAGAGAGGTACGGCTACACCTTC
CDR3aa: CASSLSKTERYGYTF